The source of this T cell receptor beta chain is a study of CD8+ T cells in alopecia areata. Study observations and caveats: Sequencing of scalp samples also includes resident alphabeta T cells from normal skin. Greater clonality was observed in lesional scalp samples, especially alopecia totalis/universalis, versus normal scalp.

The CDR3 contains 11 residues. V shed 10 bases and J shed 5 bases, with 9 bases lying between them. Germline-derived CDR1 and CDR2 are MNHEY and SVGAGI. Sequencing used cDNA as its template, made by extracting RNA and reverse transcribing it. Sequencing was performed with immunoSEQ multiplex PCR; in TCRdb, only in-frame clones are kept and a portion is missing. The data show about 140,000 clones, 55% seen once. To note about this clone: What it binds is unknown.

The receptor was isolated from a human donor in good health. The material sequenced was CD4+ T cells sorted from blood. This chain connects TRBV6-5 to TRBJ2-1; D uncertain. The CDR3 DNA is TGTGCCACCGACGAGAACAATGAGCAGTTCTTC. This encodes CATDENNEQFF.